In its sample, the clone carrying this TCR beta chain was seen a few times. Its antigen remains unknown. The entry originates in a study of CD8+ T cells in alopecia areata. Overall study results and limits: A large proportion of expanded lesional clones were detected persisting in scalp and blood during tofacitinib.

The CDR3 consists of 14 residues. In germline, CDR1 is GTSNPN, CDR2 SVGIG (reference sequence). Trimming cost V 5 bases and J 0 bases, with 13 bases left between them. This sample's treatment: oral pan-JAK inhibitor, 5-10 mg twice daily. PBMCs served as the source from which CD4+ and CD8+ T cells were sorted. RNA, once extracted, was reverse transcribed into cDNA for use as the sequencing template. Clones were sequenced by immunoSEQ multiplex PCR, and TCRdb holds only the in-frame ones, with some missing. The sample includes under 350,000 clones, roughly 60% seen only once; the top ten take more than 1.5%.

V and J are TRBV30 and TRBJ1-1; unclear D gene. The sample here was CD4+ T cells sorted from blood, taken at week 24, from a patient treated with tofacitinib. The clonotype originates from a human donor with alopecia areata. CDR3 amino acids: CAWHLGRLNTEAFF. The DNA for the CDR3 is TGTGCCTGGCACCTTGGGCGGCTGAACACTGAAGCTTTCTTT.